This T cell receptor beta chain was sequenced in a study of blood T cells in healthy people across ages. Together with a sample-barcoded 5' primer, a J-beta primer mix was included in a second PCR lasting roughly 6 to 12 cycles. TCRdb ran MiXCR on the 5' RACE reads and lists one entry per CDR3 protein. The sample includes roughly 550,000 distinct CDR3 sequences, under 30% of them seen just once. In terms of origin and age, donors were healthy Caucasian individuals from Russia aged 6 to 90. CDR1 and CDR2 from the germline V gene are LGHDT and YNNKEL (reference sequence). The CDR3 has 16 amino acids. Trimming removed 2 bases from V and 5 bases from J; junction bases left unmatched: 7. The data also belong to a second study, concerning T cells of mothers and their children.

The receptor was isolated from a boy younger than 18 in good health. The chain employs TRBV3-1 and TRBJ2-5; 11 nucleotides match TRBD2. Sequences were obtained from blood. The CDR3, as DNA: TGTGCCAGCAGCCAATTTAGCGGGGGGGCAGAGGAGACCCAGTACTTC. It yields the protein CASSQFSGGAEETQYF.